These 28 T cell receptor beta chains share one sample of origin, sequenced in a study of cytotoxic CD8 clonotypes in ibrutinib-treated CLL. The table came from immunoSEQ multiplex PCR; TCRdb's copy has only in-frame clones and leaves some out. This sample has some 200,000 clones, with 79% found just once. Material: PBMCs, obtained after 12 months of ibrutinib treatment. The receptors stem from a human donor with chronic lymphocytic leukemia.

V usage is TRBV25-1 and J usage is TRBJ2-7, with a weak D call TRBD2 (5 bases). Trimming cost V 4 bases and J 0 bases, with 10 bases left between them. The length of the CDR3 is 14 residues. CDR1 and CDR2 (germline): MGHDK, SYGVNS. This CDR3 reads CASSGLASSYEQYF. In nucleotides, the CDR3 is TGTGCCAGCAGTGGGCTAGCCAGCTCCTACGAGCAGTACTTC.

In the case of this clone: Other DNA sequences in the same sample also yield this CDR3. V usage is TRBV18 and J usage is TRBJ1-5; perhaps TRBD1 as D (5 bases). V was trimmed by 3 bases and J by 4 bases, leaving 10 bases between them. CDR3 length: 14 amino acids. Germline-derived CDR1 and CDR2 are KGHSH and LQKENI. The DNA of the CDR3 is TGTGCCAGCTCACCGGGGCAGGGTAATCAGCCCCAGCATTTT. This gives the protein CASSPGQGNQPQHF.

This chain links TRBV6-1 with TRBJ2-7; 10 bases agree with TRBD2. The CDR3 consists of 14 residues. J lost 7 bases, V lost 9 bases, and 12 bases had no gene match. Germline-derived CDR1 and CDR2 are MNHNS and SASEGT. The CDR3 reads CASATGLALREQYF. DNA of the CDR3: TGTGCCAGTGCCACGGGACTAGCGCTCCGGGAGCAGTACTTC.

This clone was observed a single time. The chain carries TRBV27 and TRBJ1-5; unclear D gene. Trimming took off 2 bases at V and 3 bases at J, with 14 bases between the two ends. The germline gives CDR1 MNHEY, CDR2 SMNVEV (reference sequence). The CDR3 length is 16 residues. The CDR3: CASSLNSYPFNQPQHF. The CDR3 nucleotides are TGTGCCAGCAGTTTAAACAGCTACCCTTTCAATCAGCCCCAGCATTTT.

This clone was seen more than once but under ten times. V gene TRBV28 combines with J gene TRBJ1-6; TRBD1 is a possible D gene (6 bases). The CDR3 is 14 amino acids. CDR1 and CDR2 from the germline V gene are MDHEN and SYDVKM. V dropped 4 bases and J dropped 9 bases, with 13 bases sitting between them. The chain's CDR3 is CASSSGPRGSPLHF. CDR3 coding DNA: TGTGCCAGCAGTTCGGGACCCAGGGGTTCACCCCTCCACTTT.

Turning to this clone: Other DNA sequences within the sample encode an identical CDR3. The rearrangement uses TRBV5-4 and TRBJ2-2, with 7 bases lining up with TRBD2. Trimming removed 4 bases from V and 1 base from J; junction bases left unmatched: 4. The length of the CDR3 is 15 residues. Germline values: CDR1 SGHNT, CDR2 YYREEE (reference sequence). This CDR3 reads CASSLGLQNTGELFF. The DNA for the CDR3 is TGTGCCAGCAGCCTGGGACTACAGAACACCGGGGAGCTGTTTTTT.

The V call is TRBV18, the J call TRBJ2-1, with D possibly being TRBD2 (7 bases). CDR3 length: 16 amino acids. The V end lost 0 bases, the J end lost 5 bases, and 14 bases lay between the germline ends. CDR1 is KGHSH, CDR2 LQKENI, per germline. The CDR3 loop reads CASSPPSTGRDNEQFF. CDR3 in DNA: TGTGCCAGCTCACCACCGAGTACAGGGAGGGACAATGAGCAGTTCTTC.

CDR3 amino acids: CASSLDAEKLFF. DNA for the CDR3: TGCGCCAGCAGCTTGGACGCCGAAAAACTGTTTTTT. V gene TRBV5-1 combines with J gene TRBJ1-4; unclear D gene. V lost 0 bases to trimming and J lost 8 bases, with 5 bases between them. The germline gives CDR1 SGHRS, CDR2 YFSETQ. The CDR3 is made up of 12 amino acids.

This chain joins TRBV6-1 and TRBJ2-4; D may be TRBD1 (5 bases). This CDR3 contains 14 residues. The V gene's germline CDR1 is MNHNS and CDR2 SASEGT. V was clipped by 3 bases and J by 8 bases, with 14 bases between them. The CDR3 is CASSEGQGSDIQYF. DNA for the CDR3: TGTGCCAGCAGTGAGGGGCAGGGAAGTGACATTCAGTACTTC.

The chain employs TRBV5-1 and TRBJ2-7, with TRBD1 matching 10 bases. Germline trimming cut 0 bases from V and 4 bases from J; bases unmatched to any gene: 7. The CDR3 is 16 residues long. Germline values: CDR1 SGHRS, CDR2 YFSETQ. CDR3: CASSLATRQGAYEQYF. The CDR3 region has the DNA TGCGCCAGCAGCTTGGCTACCCGACAGGGGGCTTACGAGCAGTACTTC.

The chain recombines TRBV19 with TRBJ1-4; D possibly corresponds to TRBD1 (5 bases). The V end lost 7 bases, the J end lost 8 bases, and 17 bases lay between the germline ends. This CDR3 spans 14 amino acids. CDR1 is LNHDA, CDR2 SQIVND, per germline (reference sequence). In DNA form, the CDR3 reads TGTGCCAGTAAGGAGGTCGACAGAAACGAAAAACTGTTTTTT. Encoded protein: CASKEVDRNEKLFF.

V gene TRBV4-2 combines with J gene TRBJ2-2; the D is unclear. The V end lost 1 base, the J end lost 1 base, and 7 bases lay between the germline ends. This CDR3 has 15 amino acids. The germline V gene has CDR1 LGHNA and CDR2 YNFKEQ. The CDR3 loop reads CASSQVDGNTGELFF. CDR3 sequence (DNA): TGTGCCAGCAGCCAAGTCGACGGGAACACCGGGGAGCTGTTTTTT.

This chain links TRBV5-1 with TRBJ2-7; TRBD2 aligns across 9 bases. The length of the CDR3 is 13 residues. Germline assignment: CDR1 SGHRS and CDR2 YFSETQ. V was pared by 0 bases and J by 5 bases, with 0 bases of the junction left unmatched. The CDR3 coding sequence is TGCGCCAGCAGCTTGGCTAGCGGGAACGAGCAGTACTTC. Its protein product is CASSLASGNEQYF.

This clone was detected only once. The genes are TRBV28 and TRBJ2-3; D may correspond to TRBD1 or TRBD2 (6 bases each). Germline-derived CDR1 and CDR2 are MDHEN and SYDVKM. The length of the CDR3 is 14 residues. Trimming removed 2 bases at V and 6 bases at J, with 12 bases between. The CDR3, as DNA: TGTGCCAGCAGTTTAAGACTGGGGGGCGATACGCAGTATTTT. Translating it yields CASSLRLGGDTQYF.

The rearrangement links TRBV5-6 to TRBJ2-1; the D call may be TRBD1 or TRBD2 (5 bases each). Trimming pared 0 bases from V and 3 bases from J, leaving 13 bases between. Germline V lookup: CDR1 SGHDT, CDR2 YYEEEE. The CDR3 sequence is 16 residues long. The CDR3 sequence: CASSLGTGTYYNEQFF. The DNA of the CDR3 is TGTGCCAGCAGCTTGGGGACGGGGACCTACTACAATGAGCAGTTCTTC.

This clone was counted between two and nine times. V gene TRBV7-2 combines with J gene TRBJ2-1, with 11 nucleotides matching TRBD2. The CDR3 runs to 15 residues. Germline-derived CDR1 and CDR2 are SGHTA and FQGNSA. The V and J ends lost 6 bases and 8 bases, in that order; junction bases with no gene match: 9. The CDR3 sequence: CASSLSGLAAYEQFF. Here the CDR3 DNA reads TGTGCCAGCAGTTTGTCGGGACTAGCGGCCTATGAGCAGTTCTTC.

The rearrangement joins TRBV6-5 to TRBJ1-2; no clear D gene. V was shortened by 0 bases and J by 4 bases, with 15 bases between the two germline ends. Per the germline V gene, CDR1 is MNHEY and CDR2 is SVGAGI. This CDR3 is built from 16 residues. The CDR3 protein is CASSYSVLLFSYGYTF. DNA for the CDR3: TGTGCCAGCAGTTACTCGGTACTATTGTTTAGCTATGGCTACACCTTC.

The chain has TRBV4-2 and TRBJ1-1; a weak D match, TRBD1 (5 bases). V dropped 0 bases and J dropped 4 bases, with 12 bases sitting between them. Germline assignment: CDR1 LGHNA and CDR2 YNFKEQ. This CDR3 contains 15 residues. This CDR3 is CASSQDLGGGTEAFF. CDR3 coding DNA: TGTGCCAGCAGCCAAGATCTCGGGGGGGGCACTGAAGCTTTCTTT.

V and J are TRBV19 and TRBJ1-4, with TRBD1 identical over 7 bases. The ends lost 6 bases at V and 8 bases at J; junction bases unmatched: 6. CDR1 is LNHDA and CDR2 is SQIVND in the germline V gene (reference sequence). The CDR3 totals 13 residues. The CDR3 reads CASRKLQGEKLFF. In DNA, the CDR3 is TGTGCCAGTAGGAAACTACAGGGGGAAAAACTGTTTTTT.

This clone was seen only once. CDR3 nucleotides: TGTGCCAGCACGGGACTAGCGGACTACAATGAGCAGTTCTTC. Translated, it gives CASTGLADYNEQFF. V and J are TRBV2 and TRBJ2-1, with 11 bases lining up with TRBD2. The CDR3 consists of 14 residues. V lost 7 bases and J lost 3; bases outside the gene matches: 2. Germline lookup yields CDR1 SNHLY and CDR2 FYNNEI.

The chain links TRBV2 to TRBJ2-4; the D gene is possibly TRBD2 (5 bases). The CDR3 has 13 residues. V was cut by 7 bases and J by 3 bases, with 10 bases left in between. CDR1 is SNHLY, CDR2 FYNNEI, per germline. CDR3 DNA sequence: TGTGCCAGCACCGGGATTAACAAAAACATTCAGTACTTC. Protein: CASTGINKNIQYF.

The rearrangement links TRBV19 to TRBJ2-7; no reliable D call. The CDR3 consists of 12 residues. CDR1 is LNHDA and CDR2 is SQIVND in the germline V gene (reference sequence). The V end was cut by 5 bases, the J end by 7 bases, with 12 bases between. In DNA form, the CDR3 reads TGTGCCAGTAGTCCGACTTTGGGGGAGCAGTACTTC. This encodes CASSPTLGEQYF.

This clone showed up just once. The chain joins TRBV10-2 to TRBJ2-4, with D tentatively TRBD1 (5 bases). This CDR3 is 16 amino acids long. Germline CDR1 and CDR2: WSHSY and SAAADI. The V gene lost 0 bases and the J gene lost 1 base, with 10 bases spanning the gap. The CDR3: CASSESMGRAKNIQYF. The CDR3 DNA sequence: TGCGCCAGCAGTGAGTCTATGGGGCGTGCCAAAAACATTCAGTACTTC.

The rearrangement links TRBV7-6 to TRBJ1-2; D is possibly TRBD1 (5 bases). V lost 11 bases, J lost 2 bases, and 18 bases lay in between. Germline V gene lookup returns CDR1 SGHVS and CDR2 FNYEAQ. The CDR3 is made up of 14 amino acids. In DNA, the CDR3 is TGTGCCGGGACCACGACGGGGACCAACTATGGCTACACCTTC. Translating gives CAGTTTGTNYGYTF.

This clone was counted only a few times. The chain joins TRBV28 to TRBJ1-6; no firm D call. V dropped 3 bases and J dropped 14 bases, with 8 bases sitting between them. CDR3 length equals 11 residues. Germline V gene lookup returns CDR1 MDHEN and CDR2 SYDVKM. In nucleotides, the CDR3 is TGTGCCAGCAGTTTTCTGGAGGCCCTCCACTTT. This translates into CASSFLEALHF.

This clone showed up just a few times. The chain employs TRBV5-1 and TRBJ1-3; D is perhaps TRBD1 (6 bases). V was clipped by 0 bases and J by 2 bases, with 12 bases between them. The germline gives CDR1 SGHRS, CDR2 YFSETQ. The CDR3 consists of 16 residues. The CDR3 region is CASSLVPGTTGNTIYF. In nucleotides, the CDR3 is TGCGCCAGCAGCTTGGTCCCCGGGACAACTGGAAACACCATATATTTT.

This clone was recorded a few times. The rearrangement joins TRBV11-2 to TRBJ1-2, with D possibly TRBD1 on 5 matching bases. Germline V gene data show CDR1 as SGHAT and CDR2 as FQNNGV. V gave up 4 bases and J gave up 4 bases, with 19 bases separating them. The CDR3 has 16 residues. The CDR3 nucleotides are TGTGCCAGCAGCTCACAGGTTGGCCGGGGAGCCTATGGCTACACCTTC. As protein: CASSSQVGRGAYGYTF.

The V call is TRBV2, the J call TRBJ2-7, with a possible D match to TRBD1 (6 bases). The length of the CDR3 is 14 residues. The germline V gene has CDR1 SNHLY and CDR2 FYNNEI. V was cut by 7 bases and J by 1 base, with 14 bases left in between. The CDR3 loop is CASIWPGDSYEQYF. In DNA form, the CDR3 reads TGTGCCAGCATTTGGCCAGGGGATTCCTACGAGCAGTACTTC.